This T cell receptor beta chain is drawn from a study of response to subunit inactivated influenza vaccine. General study points: It was suggested by the authors that few new T cells are recruited by each seasonal influenza vaccination.

For this clonotype: What it binds is not known.

TCRdb itself ran the RT-PCR reads through MiXCR, one entry per CDR3 protein. This sample has about 520,000 distinct CDR3 sequences, with about 7.2% found just once. V was pared by 1 base and J by 6 bases, with 9 bases between. The CDR3 sequence is 14 residues long. The germline V gene encodes CDR1 MGHRA and CDR2 YSYEKL. Sequences were derived from PBMCs from blood, sampled less than 30 months after vaccination. The rearrangement joins TRBV4-1 to TRBJ1-4; D possibly corresponds to TRBD1 (6 bases). This receptor was taken from a man aged 45-69 years who received an inactivated influenza vaccine. The CDR3 sequence: CASSQGYRDEKLFF. CDR3 sequence (DNA): TGCGCCAGCAGCCAAGGCTACAGGGATGAAAAACTGTTTTTT.